Listed here are 28 T cell receptor beta chains from one sample, sequenced in a study of T cells in Graves' hyperthyroidism and ophthalmopathy. Amplification of TCR beta CDR3 regions was performed using RNA transcripts as template. First-round RT-PCR with HTBI primers amplified the TCR CDR3 region. TCRdb reprocessed the multiplex PCR reads via MiXCR and lists one record per CDR3 protein. The repertoire has 750,000 to 950,000 distinct CDR3 sequences, 35% to 45% of them found once; the top ten carry 7.5% to 9.5%. Sequencing was carried out using blood. These receptors originate from a man between 18 and 29 years old with Graves' hyperthyroidism.

The sample holds a few counts of this clonotype. The chain carries TRBV7-8 and TRBJ2-5, with 7 nucleotides matching TRBD2. The V gene end was trimmed by 2 bases and the J gene end by 7 bases; junction bases not matched to a gene: 7. The V gene's germline CDR1 is SGHVS and CDR2 FQNEAQ. This CDR3 is 14 amino acids long. The CDR3 region has the DNA TGTGCCAGCAGCTTAACTTCTTGGGGGGGGACCCAGTACTTC. This encodes CASSLTSWGGTQYF.

The chain links TRBV20-1 to TRBJ1-5; D remains ambiguous. The germline V and J ends were trimmed by 0 bases and 2 bases, with 8 bases remaining between them. Germline loops: CDR1 DFQATT, CDR2 SNEGSKA (reference sequence). This CDR3 is built from 14 residues. The CDR3 sequence is CSARDLGGNQPQHF. The CDR3 region has the DNA TGCAGTGCTAGAGATCTTGGGGGCAATCAGCCCCAGCATTTT.

There are many counts of this clonotype. The chain joins TRBV10-2 to TRBJ1-3; D possibly corresponds to TRBD1 (6 bases). The CDR3 loop spans 15 amino acids. With 3 bases removed from V and 2 bases from J, the gap between germline ends came to 11 bases. Germline assignment: CDR1 WSHSY and CDR2 SAAADI. Written as DNA, the CDR3 is TGCGCCAGCAGTGATCCGGACAGCACTGGAAACACCATATATTTT. This sequence encodes CASSDPDSTGNTIYF.

This clonotype has ten or more counts. The chain recombines TRBV5-1 with TRBJ1-2; TRBD1 aligns across 7 bases. The V segment lost 7 bases and the J segment 7 bases; nucleotides outside the gene matches: 7. This CDR3 has 12 residues. CDR1 is SGHRS, CDR2 YFSETQ, per germline. CDR3 DNA: TGCGCCAGCCACCGGGACAGAGGTGGCTACACCTTC. This gives the protein CASHRDRGGYTF.

The chain employs TRBV19 and TRBJ2-2, with 8 bases aligning to TRBD2. The CDR3 contains 17 residues. Germline V gene data show CDR1 as LNHDA and CDR2 as SQIVND (reference sequence). The junction had 9 bases not matched to a gene; V was cut back by 2 bases and J by 4 bases. DNA of the CDR3: TGTGCCAGTAGTATACGGACTAGCCGCACCGTCACCGGGGAGCTGTTTTTT. Its protein product is CASSIRTSRTVTGELFF.

In its sample, this clonotype was seen many times. The chain joins TRBV15 to TRBJ2-2, with a tentative D call TRBD2 (5 bases). V lost 2 bases, J lost 5 bases, and 12 bases lay in between. Germline V CDR1 and CDR2: LNHNV, YYDKDF (reference sequence). The CDR3 totals 15 residues. For the CDR3, the DNA is TGTGCCACCAGCAGACCCCGGGGTCGGACCGGGGAGCTGTTTTTT. This sequence encodes CATSRPRGRTGELFF.

This chain uses TRBV7-9 with TRBJ1-4, with 8 positions matching TRBD1. Losses at the gene ends were 4 bases for V and 11 bases for J; bases not matched to a gene: 21. The CDR3 contains 18 residues. The germline gives CDR1 SEHNR, CDR2 FQNEAQ (reference sequence). The CDR3 DNA sequence: TGTGCCAGCAGCTCCCGGGGGGGGCAGGGGGCATCTCCGGACAAACTGTTTTTT. Protein sequence: CASSSRGGQGASPDKLFF.

This clonotype has more than one count but fewer than ten. This chain links TRBV7-8 with TRBJ2-5; D is tentatively TRBD1 or TRBD2 (6 bases each). Germline values: CDR1 SGHVS, CDR2 FQNEAQ. CDR3 length: 14 amino acids. Deletions cut 5 bases from V and 9 bases from J, with 19 bases between. The CDR3 spells CASSRVGGEGAQYF. The CDR3 DNA follows: TGTGCCAGCAGCCGGGTGGGGGGCGAGGGGGCCCAGTACTTC.

The rearrangement links TRBV20-1 to TRBJ2-5, with 9 bases identical to TRBD2. Germline CDR1 reads DFQATT; CDR2 reads SNEGSKA (reference sequence). The CDR3 consists of 18 residues. V dropped 0 bases and J dropped 5; count of bases not matched to a gene: 16. CDR3: CSAREAGGLASGWETQYF. In DNA, the CDR3 is TGCAGTGCTAGAGAGGCTGGCGGACTAGCGTCAGGGTGGGAGACCCAGTACTTC.

The chain is built from TRBV7-2 and TRBJ2-6, with 9 bases fitting TRBD1. Trimming at V came to 5 bases and at J to 1 base, leaving 9 bases not matched to a gene. CDR1 is SGHTA and CDR2 is FQGNSA in the germline V gene. The CDR3 has 18 residues. The DNA of the CDR3 is TGTGCCAGCAGCGCGTCCGGGACAGGGTATTCTGGGGCCAACGTCCTGACTTTC. This sequence encodes CASSASGTGYSGANVLTF.

The rearrangement links TRBV25-1 to TRBJ1-1; unclear D gene. This CDR3 spans 14 amino acids. Per the germline V gene, CDR1 is MGHDK and CDR2 is SYGVNS. Trimming removed 5 bases at V and 1 base at J, with 11 bases between. This chain's CDR3 is CASSYSERNTEAFF. CDR3 DNA: TGTGCCAGCAGTTACTCGGAGCGGAACACTGAAGCTTTCTTT.

This clonotype came up a few times. A much more abundant neighbour one base away suggests this may be a read error. The rearrangement uses TRBV29-1 and TRBJ1-1; 10 bases agree with TRBD1. This CDR3 contains 15 residues. Germline CDR1 SQVTM, CDR2 ANQGSEA. DNA of the CDR3: TGCGGCGTTGAAGATGGTGGACAGGGGGACACTGAAGCTTTCTTT. As protein: CGVEDGGQGDTEAFF.

This clonotype was recorded a few times. The chain combines TRBV25-1 with TRBJ1-4, with D unclear. V was trimmed by 5 bases and J by 8 bases, leaving 15 bases between them. Looked up from germline, CDR1 is MGHDK and CDR2 is SYGVNS. The length of the CDR3 is 14 residues. CDR3 in DNA: TGTGCCAGCAGTTTCAGGCGGGGAGGCGAAAAACTGTTTTTT. Translation: CASSFRRGGEKLFF. The variable domain in full, with the rest retrieved from reference TRBV25-1 and TRBJ1-4, is EADIYQTPRYLVIGTGKKITLECSQTMGHDKMYWYQQDPGMELHLIHYSYGVNSTEKGDLSSESTVSRIRTEHFPLTLESARPSHTSQYLCASSFRRGGEKLFFGSGTQLSVL.

A few counts support this clonotype. The chain recombines TRBV6-5 with TRBJ2-5, with 7 positions matching TRBD2. Germline loops: CDR1 MNHEY, CDR2 SVGAGI. With V trimmed by 4 bases and J by 7 bases, 6 bases remained unmatched. The length of the CDR3 is 13 residues. This chain's CDR3 is CASSWGGRGTQYF. The CDR3 DNA reads TGTGCCAGCAGTTGGGGAGGGCGTGGGACCCAGTACTTC.

About this clonotype: At one boundary the junction diverges from the germline segment, which might be a read error. The genes are TRBV7-8 and TRBJ2-5; 8 bases line up with TRBD2. Germline assignment: CDR1 SGHVS and CDR2 FQNEAQ. This CDR3 has 17 residues. In DNA form, the CDR3 reads TGCGCCAGCAGCCAAGGGTTGAGTAGCGGGGTCCAAGAGACCCAGTACTTC. This translates into CASSQGLSSGVQETQYF. Looking up the rest from reference TRBV7-8 and TRBJ2-5 gives the full variable domain: GAGVSQSPRYKVAKRGQDVALRCDPISGHVSLFWYQQALGQGPEFLTYFQNEAQLDKSGLPSDRFFAERPEGSVSTLKIQRTQQEDSAVYLCASSQGLSSGVQETQYFGPGTRLLVL.

This clonotype was found a few times. The CDR3 DNA reads TGCGCCAGCATACTGGAAGGGAACACCGGGGAGCTGTTTTTT. Amino acids: CASILEGNTGELFF. The rearrangement links TRBV5-1 to TRBJ2-2; D is uncertain. In germline, CDR1 is SGHRS, CDR2 YFSETQ. The V end was cut by 6 bases, the J end by 1 base, with 10 bases between. The CDR3 covers 14 residues. Looking up the rest from reference TRBV5-1 and TRBJ2-2 gives the full variable domain: KAGVTQTPRYLIKTRGQQVTLSCSPISGHRSVSWYQQTPGQGLQFLFEYFSETQRNKGNFPGRFSGRQFSNSRSEMNVSTLELGDSALYLCASILEGNTGELFFGEGSRLTVL.

This clonotype was detected a few times. This chain joins TRBV2 and TRBJ1-1; D is ambiguous. Germline CDR1 and CDR2: SNHLY and FYNNEI. CDR3 length: 14 amino acids. With 6 bases removed from V and 0 bases from J, the gap between germline ends came to 11 bases. CDR3 in DNA: TGTGCCAGCAGCCAAAACACCGTGAACACTGAAGCTTTCTTT. The encoded protein is CASSQNTVNTEAFF.

This clonotype turned up a few times. The CDR3 DNA reads as TGTGCCAGCAGCTTAGAACAGGGAGTATACGAGCAGTACTTC. Residues: CASSLEQGVYEQYF. This rearrangement joins TRBV7-2 to TRBJ2-7; a weak D match, TRBD1 (6 bases). Trimming removed 1 base at V and 4 bases at J, with 11 bases between. This CDR3 has 14 residues. Germline V gene sequence: CDR1 SGHTA, CDR2 FQGNSA.

In this sample, this clonotype turned up a few times. The J gene is TRBJ2-7, the V gene TRBV19, with TRBD1 matching over 7 bases. V lost 1 base to trimming and J lost 12 bases; unmatched junction nucleotides: 12. The CDR3 runs 14 residues. Germline CDR1 is LNHDA and CDR2 is SQIVND (reference sequence). The DNA of the CDR3 is TGTGCCAGTAGTATAGCGGGACAGCCCCTCGGCATGTACTTC. Translating gives CASSIAGQPLGMYF.

The V and J genes are TRBV12-3 or TRBV12-4 and TRBJ1-4, with D possibly being TRBD1 (5 bases). The CDR3 consists of 15 residues. V lost 2 bases, J lost 7 bases, and 14 bases lay in between. The CDR3 nucleotides are TGTGCCAGCAGTTTATGGGGTGGGGGTAGTGAAAAACTGTTTTTT. Translation: CASSLWGGGSEKLFF.

This clonotype was found many times. The chain couples TRBV19 to TRBJ1-2; no clear D. Trimming shortened V by 4 bases and J by 5 bases, and 14 bases separated the two germline ends. The length of the CDR3 is 14 residues. Germline V gene lookup returns CDR1 LNHDA and CDR2 SQIVND (reference sequence). CDR3 bases: TGTGCCAGTAGTAAAGAACTACGGCCGTATGGCTACACCTTC. Translating it yields CASSKELRPYGYTF.

This clonotype has just a few counts. The J gene is TRBJ2-7, the V gene TRBV7-9, with 12 bases aligning to TRBD2. The V gene's germline CDR1 is SEHNR and CDR2 FQNEAQ (reference sequence). The V segment lost 5 bases and the J segment 0 bases; nucleotides outside the gene matches: 5. CDR3 length: 16 residues. CDR3 nucleotides: TGTGCCAGCAGCCAAACTAGCGGGAGGAGCTCCTACGAGCAGTACTTC. It codes for CASSQTSGRSSYEQYF.

J is TRBJ1-1 and V is TRBV15; D is possibly TRBD1 (6 bases). The ends were cut back, 1 base at V and 6 bases at J, with 12 bases in the middle. The germline V gene has CDR1 LNHNV and CDR2 YYDKDF (reference sequence). The CDR3 length is 14 residues. The CDR3: CATSRGAGASEAFF. The CDR3 nucleotides are TGTGCCACCAGCAGAGGGGCGGGGGCCTCTGAAGCTTTCTTT.

The CDR3 region is CASSVPRGRGNTGELFF. The CDR3, as DNA: TGTGCCAGCAGCGTACCGCGAGGCAGGGGAAACACCGGGGAGCTGTTTTTT. This chain joins TRBV2 and TRBJ2-2, with TRBD1 as a possible D gene (6 bases). CDR3 length equals 17 residues. Germline CDR1 and CDR2: SNHLY and FYNNEI. V dropped 6 bases and J dropped 2 bases, with 19 bases sitting between them. The full variable domain, with the rest looked up from reference TRBV2 and TRBJ2-2, is EPEVTQTPSHQVTQMGQEVILRCVPISNHLYFYWYRQILGQKVEFLVSFYNNEISEKSEIFDDQFSVERPDGSNFTLKIRSTKLEDSAMYFCASSVPRGRGNTGELFFGEGSRLTVL.

This clonotype was seen a few times. The genes are TRBV7-9 and TRBJ1-1; TRBD1 might be the D (6 bases). Germline CDR1 SEHNR, CDR2 FQNEAQ (reference sequence). V was cut by 7 bases and J by 3 bases, with 9 bases left in between. The CDR3 sequence is 12 residues long. CDR3 loop: CASKGVDTEAFF. The CDR3 DNA sequence: TGTGCCAGCAAGGGGGTCGACACTGAAGCTTTCTTT.

This chain uses TRBV2 with TRBJ2-1; TRBD2 matches at 8 bases. The length of the CDR3 is 16 residues. Germline values: CDR1 SNHLY, CDR2 FYNNEI. With 2 bases clipped from V and 5 bases from J, the junction kept 8 bases outside the gene matches. The CDR3 region has the DNA TGTGCCAGCAGTGAACAGTCTAGCGGGCATGACAATGAGCAGTTCTTC. Protein sequence: CASSEQSSGHDNEQFF.

This clonotype came up many times. V and J are TRBV5-1 and TRBJ1-1; D possibly corresponds to TRBD1 (5 bases). V lost 4 bases, J lost 10 bases, and 14 bases lay in between. The germline gives CDR1 SGHRS, CDR2 YFSETQ. This CDR3 is 12 amino acids long. This chain's CDR3 is CASSGGDWIAFF. Written as DNA, the CDR3 is TGCGCCAGCAGCGGGGGGGACTGGATAGCTTTCTTT.

The genes are TRBV7-3 and TRBJ2-7, with unresolved D. The CDR3 is 12 residues long. Between the trimmed V and J ends, which lost 5 bases and 9 bases, there was a span of 14 bases. In germline, CDR1 is SGHTA, CDR2 FQGTGA. For the CDR3, the DNA is TGTGCCAGCAGCCAAGAGCACCCCGTGCAGTACTTC. Its protein is CASSQEHPVQYF.